This T cell receptor beta chain was obtained from a study of cytomegalovirus exposure and HLA in healthy donors. On this clone: The antigen is unknown.

Study observations and caveats: A later analysis showed HLA-associated TCR beta chains outstripping equally common others in clonal expansion. The study labeled around 160 TCR beta chains cytomegalovirus-associated.

The CDR3 has 13 amino acids. The germline CDR1 and CDR2 sequences are LNHDA and SQIVND (reference sequence). Each donor's status was that of a healthy bone marrow donor. The PCR used 60 Vbeta and 13 Jbeta primers. TCRdb's table, derived via immunoSEQ multiplex PCR, lists solely in-frame clones and lacks some. Its table lists fewer than 200,000 clones. The sample consisted of PBMCs. The chain has TRBV19 and TRBJ1-2, with 10 nucleotides matching TRBD1. This clonotype originated in an older woman in good health and CMV-seronegative. The CDR3 loop reads CAGLRTGGSGYTF. The CDR3 DNA sequence: TGTGCTGGGCTCCGGACAGGGGGAAGCGGCTACACCTTC.